The clone carrying this T cell receptor (beta chain) was detected many times. Its cognate antigen is unknown. Amplification of TCR alpha and beta CDR3 regions from RNA used iRepertoire nested multiplex PCR. One-step reverse transcription and amplification started from approximately 100-400 ng of tissue mRNA or PBMC total RNA. TCRdb independently ran MiXCR on the multiplex PCR reads; one entry per CDR3 protein. The sample carries about 410,000 distinct CDR3 sequences, 41% recorded once. V was trimmed by 3 bases and J by 4 bases, leaving 11 bases between them. CDR1 is MNHEY and CDR2 is SMNVEV in the germline V gene (reference sequence). This CDR3 has 14 amino acids. This record belongs to a study of glioma-infiltrating T cells. Broader study findings: A blood CDR3 motif signature was depleted in highly divergent patients. Above-expected tissue-blood divergence occurred in all gliomas, most in low-grade ones.

Sequenced sample: glioma tissue, nonneoplastic brain tissue, or PBMCs (not recorded which). The source of this sequence is a human donor with low-grade glioma or glioblastoma, undergoing nonglioma brain surgery, or in good health (not recorded which). The rearrangement joins TRBV27 to TRBJ2-3; D ambiguous. CDR3 DNA sequence: TGTGCCAGCAGTTTCCTTCAGTCCTCAGATACGCAGTATTTT. Translation gives CASSFLQSSDTQYF.